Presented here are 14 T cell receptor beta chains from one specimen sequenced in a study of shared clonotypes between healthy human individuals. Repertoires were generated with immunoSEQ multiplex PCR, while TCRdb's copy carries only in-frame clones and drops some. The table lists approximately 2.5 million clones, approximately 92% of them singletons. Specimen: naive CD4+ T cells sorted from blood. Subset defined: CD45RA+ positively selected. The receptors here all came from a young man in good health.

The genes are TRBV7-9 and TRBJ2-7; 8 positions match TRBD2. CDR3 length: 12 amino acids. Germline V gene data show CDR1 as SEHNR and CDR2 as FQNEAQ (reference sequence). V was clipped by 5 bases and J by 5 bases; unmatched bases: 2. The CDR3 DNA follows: TGTGCCAGCAGCCTTAGCGGGAACGAGCAGTACTTC. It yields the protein CASSLSGNEQYF.

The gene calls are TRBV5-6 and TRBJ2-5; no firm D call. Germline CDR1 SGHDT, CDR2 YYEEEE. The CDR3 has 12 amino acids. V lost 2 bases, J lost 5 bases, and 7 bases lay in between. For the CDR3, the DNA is TGTGCCAGCAGCTTCCCAACCGAGACCCAGTACTTC. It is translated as CASSFPTETQYF. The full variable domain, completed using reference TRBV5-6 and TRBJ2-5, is DAGVTQSPTHLIKTRGQQVTLRCSPKSGHDTVSWYQQALGQGPQFIFQYYEEEERQRGNFPDRFSGHQFPNYSSELNVNALLLGDSALYLCASSFPTETQYFGPGTRLLVL.

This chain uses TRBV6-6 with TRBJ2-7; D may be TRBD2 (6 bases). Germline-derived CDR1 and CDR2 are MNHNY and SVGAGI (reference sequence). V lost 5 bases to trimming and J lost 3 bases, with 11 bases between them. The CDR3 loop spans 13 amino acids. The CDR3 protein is CASSRGIDYEQYF. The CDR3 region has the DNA TGTGCCAGCAGTCGGGGGATCGACTACGAGCAGTACTTC.

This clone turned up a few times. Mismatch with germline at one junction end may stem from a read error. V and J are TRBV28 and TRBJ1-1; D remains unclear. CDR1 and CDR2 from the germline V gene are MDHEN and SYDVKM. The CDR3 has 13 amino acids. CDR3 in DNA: TGTGCCAGCAGTTCTCCCGGGAACGCTGAAGCTTTCTTT. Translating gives CASSSPGNAEAFF.

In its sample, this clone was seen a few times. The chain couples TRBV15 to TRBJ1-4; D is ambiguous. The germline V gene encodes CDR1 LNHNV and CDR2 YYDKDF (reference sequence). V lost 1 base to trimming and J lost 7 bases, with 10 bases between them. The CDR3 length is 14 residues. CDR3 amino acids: CATSRGGGSEKLFF. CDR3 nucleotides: TGTGCCACCAGCAGAGGGGGAGGTAGTGAAAAACTGTTTTTT. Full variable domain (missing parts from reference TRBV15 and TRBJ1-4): DAMVIQNPRYQVTQFGKPVTLSCSQTLNHNVMYWYQQKSSQAPKLLFHYYDKDFNNEADTPDNFQSRRPNTSFCFLDIRSPGLGDTAMYLCATSRGGGSEKLFFGSGTQLSVL.

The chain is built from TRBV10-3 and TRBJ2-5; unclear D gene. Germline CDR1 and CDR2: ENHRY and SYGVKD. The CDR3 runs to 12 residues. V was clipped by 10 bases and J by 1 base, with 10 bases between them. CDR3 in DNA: TGTGCCACCGCTTTCCTCCAAGAGACCCAGTACTTC. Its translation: CATAFLQETQYF.

The CDR3 protein is CASSDGTGNEKLFF. DNA for the CDR3: TGCGCCAGCAGTGACGGGACAGGGAACGAAAAACTGTTTTTT. This chain uses TRBV10-1 with TRBJ1-4, with TRBD1 identical over 9 bases. The CDR3 consists of 14 residues. Germline CDR1 WNHNN, CDR2 SYGVQD (reference sequence). Trimming removed 3 bases from V and 8 bases from J; junction bases left unmatched: 4.

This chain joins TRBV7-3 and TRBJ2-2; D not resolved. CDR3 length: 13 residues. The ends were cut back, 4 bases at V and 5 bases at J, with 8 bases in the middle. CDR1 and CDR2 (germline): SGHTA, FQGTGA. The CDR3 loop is CASSSSPTGELFF. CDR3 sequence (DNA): TGTGCCAGCAGCTCCTCCCCTACCGGGGAGCTGTTTTTT.

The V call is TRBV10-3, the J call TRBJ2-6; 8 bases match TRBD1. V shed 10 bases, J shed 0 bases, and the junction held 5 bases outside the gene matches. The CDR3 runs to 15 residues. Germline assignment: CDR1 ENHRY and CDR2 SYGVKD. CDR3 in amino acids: CATDRGSSGANVLTF. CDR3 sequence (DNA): TGTGCCACCGACAGGGGCAGCTCTGGGGCCAACGTCCTGACTTTC.

The CDR3, as DNA: TGTGCCAGCAGCGTCTGGCGGGAGACAGATACGCAGTATTTT. Translation gives CASSVWRETDTQYF. The chain recombines TRBV9 with TRBJ2-3, with TRBD2 matching over 7 bases. Germline V gene lookup returns CDR1 SGDLS and CDR2 YYNGEE. Trimming took 2 bases from V and 3 from J; bases not matched to a gene: 3. The CDR3 spans 14 residues.

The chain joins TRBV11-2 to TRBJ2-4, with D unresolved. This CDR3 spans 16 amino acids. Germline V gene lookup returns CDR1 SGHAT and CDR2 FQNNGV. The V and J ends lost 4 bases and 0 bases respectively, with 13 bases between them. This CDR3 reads CASSSHSPLAKNIQYF. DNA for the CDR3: TGTGCCAGCAGCTCCCATTCCCCACTAGCCAAAAACATTCAGTACTTC.

CDR3: CASSFNRQAYEQYF. In DNA form, the CDR3 reads TGTGCCAGCAGCTTCAACCGACAGGCCTACGAGCAGTACTTC. The J gene is TRBJ2-7, the V gene TRBV7-2; D possibly corresponds to TRBD1 (6 bases). There are 14 residues in the CDR3. Trimming left V 3 bases short and J 2 bases short, with 11 bases between. Germline CDR1 reads SGHTA; CDR2 reads FQGNSA.

The CDR3 protein is CASSLERGGGDTQYF. The DNA for the CDR3 is TGCGCCAGCAGCTTGGAGCGGGGGGGCGGAGATACGCAGTATTTT. The genes are TRBV5-1 and TRBJ2-3; 10 positions agree with TRBD2. The CDR3 is made up of 15 amino acids. The germline V gene has CDR1 SGHRS and CDR2 YFSETQ. The V gene end was trimmed by 0 bases and the J gene end by 5 bases; junction bases not matched to a gene: 3.

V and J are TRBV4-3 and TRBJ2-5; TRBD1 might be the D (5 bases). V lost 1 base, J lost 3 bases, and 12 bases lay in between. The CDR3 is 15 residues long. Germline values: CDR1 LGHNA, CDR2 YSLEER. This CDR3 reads CASSQVVGREETQYF. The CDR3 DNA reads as TGCGCCAGCAGCCAAGTCGTCGGCAGGGAAGAGACCCAGTACTTC.